This passage covers 10 T cell receptor beta chains from one sample sequenced in a study of monozygotic twins with cystic fibrosis. The assay was immunoSEQ multiplex PCR, and TCRdb's table has in-frame clones only and misses some. The sample shows roughly 25,000 clones, more than 85% of them seen only once. The specimen was blood. These receptor sequences come from a girl aged 2 to 10 with cystic fibrosis.

The V call is TRBV27, the J call TRBJ1-1, with D perhaps TRBD1 (5 bases). The CDR3 sequence is 15 residues long. The ends were cut back, 2 bases at V and 0 bases at J, with 10 bases in the middle. In germline, CDR1 is MNHEY, CDR2 SMNVEV (reference sequence). The CDR3: CASSLRAGMNTEAFF. For the CDR3, the DNA is TGTGCCAGCAGTTTAAGGGCAGGGATGAACACTGAAGCTTTCTTT.

The chain employs TRBV6-1 and TRBJ1-5, with D possibly matching TRBD1 (6 bases). From germline, CDR1 is MNHNS and CDR2 SASEGT. V was pared by 0 bases and J by 4 bases, with 22 bases between. The CDR3 has 19 residues. CDR3 in DNA: TGTGCCAGCAGTGAAGCGCTTCCTGGGGGCATGAGGAGGAATCAGCCCCAGCATTTT. This sequence encodes CASSEALPGGMRRNQPQHF.

V and J are TRBV2 and TRBJ1-3; no definite D call. Germline V gene lookup returns CDR1 SNHLY and CDR2 FYNNEI. Trimming left V 6 bases short and J 0 bases short, with 9 bases between. The CDR3 has 14 amino acids. The CDR3 DNA reads TGTGCCAGCAGCGAAAGCCTCTCTGGAAACACCATATATTTT. This translates into CASSESLSGNTIYF.

This clone was observed once. CDR3: CASSLASGTDYHEQYF. The CDR3 DNA reads TGTGCCAGCAGCTTGGCCTCCGGGACAGACTACCACGAGCAGTACTTC. The chain links TRBV5-6 to TRBJ2-7; 7 positions match TRBD1. After removal of 0 bases from V and 5 bases from J, the junction contained 11 bases not matched to a gene. Looked up from germline, CDR1 is SGHDT and CDR2 is YYEEEE. The CDR3 extends over 16 amino acids.

V gene TRBV29-1 combines with J gene TRBJ1-2, with 11 bases that match TRBD1. With V trimmed by 3 bases and J by 3 bases, 3 bases remained unmatched. Germline V gene lookup returns CDR1 SQVTM and CDR2 ANQGSEA. There are 14 residues in the CDR3. The CDR3 reads CSVDLGQGDYGYTF. Here the CDR3 DNA reads TGCAGCGTTGACCTGGGACAGGGGGACTATGGCTACACCTTC. Together with reference TRBV29-1 and TRBJ1-2, the CDR3 gives the full variable domain: SAVISQKPSRDICQRGTSLTIQCQVDSQVTMMFWYRQQPGQSLTLIATANQGSEATYESGFVIDKFPISRPNLTFSTLTVSNMSPEDSSIYLCSVDLGQGDYGYTFGSGTRLTVV.

The V call is TRBV30, the J call TRBJ1-5, with a weak D call TRBD1 (6 bases). Trimming left V 5 bases short and J 9 bases short, with 14 bases between. Germline V gene data show CDR1 as GTSNPN and CDR2 as SVGIG (reference sequence). The CDR3 extends over 12 amino acids. The CDR3 spells CAWGQLQGPQHF. DNA of the CDR3: TGTGCCTGGGGACAGCTCCAGGGGCCCCAGCATTTT. The full variable domain, completed using reference TRBV30 and TRBJ1-5, is SQTIHQWPATLVQPVGSPLSLECTVEGTSNPNLYWYRQAAGRGLQLLFYSVGIGQISSEVPQNLSASRPQDRQFILSSKKLLLSDSGFYLCAWGQLQGPQHFGDGTRLSIL.

The CDR3 loop is CARRPVNSPLHF. CDR3 in DNA: TGTGCCAGAAGGCCCGTAAATTCACCCCTCCACTTT. The rearrangement uses TRBV5-3 and TRBJ1-6; D remains ambiguous. TRBV5-3 is marked as an open reading frame, function uncertain. V was shortened by 5 bases and J by 7 bases, with 7 bases between the two germline ends. CDR3 length equals 12 residues.

This clone showed up just a few times. J is TRBJ1-5 and V is TRBV9; D gene ambiguous. The CDR3 sequence is 13 residues long. The V gene's germline CDR1 is SGDLS and CDR2 YYNGEE. Trimming shortened V by 1 base and J by 9 bases, and 11 bases separated the two germline ends. CDR3 amino acids: CASSVIGTGPQHF. CDR3 nucleotide sequence: TGTGCCAGCAGCGTAATCGGAACGGGGCCCCAGCATTTT.

The CDR3 reads CASSDQRRAYGAGNEQFF. CDR3 coding DNA: TGTGCCAGCAGTGACCAGCGCCGGGCTTACGGGGCAGGCAATGAGCAGTTCTTC. This chain joins TRBV6-1 and TRBJ2-1; perhaps D is TRBD1 or TRBD2 (5 bases each). There are 18 residues in the CDR3. In germline, CDR1 is MNHNS, CDR2 SASEGT. V was cut by 3 bases and J by 6 bases, with 24 bases left in between.

The gene calls are TRBV6-6 and TRBJ1-5; D remains ambiguous. Germline V gene data show CDR1 as MNHNY and CDR2 as SVGAGI (reference sequence). The length of the CDR3 is 15 residues. Trimming pared 0 bases from V and 4 bases from J, leaving 10 bases between. Here the CDR3 DNA reads TGTGCCAGCAGTTACTCCCACTATACAAATCAGCCCCAGCATTTT. This gives the protein CASSYSHYTNQPQHF.